This TCR beta chain was captured by sequencing in a study of OX40 agonist ivuxolimab in advanced cancers. Here immunoSEQ multiplex PCR was the method, and the copy in TCRdb shows in-frame clones only, minus some. The sample has approximately 76,000 clones, around nine tenths seen once; the top ten hold around 0.79%. The CDR3 is 14 residues long. In germline, CDR1 is LNHDA, CDR2 SQIVND (reference sequence). V was pared by 0 bases and J by 7 bases, with 10 bases between. Sequenced material: CD4+ or CD8+ T cells sorted from blood, taken in a trial of the OX40 agonist ivuxolimab. This sequence joins TRBV19 and TRBJ1-5; weak D call: TRBD1 (5 bases). This receptor was identified in an adult with an advanced solid tumor such as melanoma, head and neck, liver or kidney cancer. The CDR3 loop is CASSIERGRQPQHF. In DNA, the CDR3 is TGTGCCAGTAGTATAGAGAGGGGCAGGCAGCCCCAGCATTTT.